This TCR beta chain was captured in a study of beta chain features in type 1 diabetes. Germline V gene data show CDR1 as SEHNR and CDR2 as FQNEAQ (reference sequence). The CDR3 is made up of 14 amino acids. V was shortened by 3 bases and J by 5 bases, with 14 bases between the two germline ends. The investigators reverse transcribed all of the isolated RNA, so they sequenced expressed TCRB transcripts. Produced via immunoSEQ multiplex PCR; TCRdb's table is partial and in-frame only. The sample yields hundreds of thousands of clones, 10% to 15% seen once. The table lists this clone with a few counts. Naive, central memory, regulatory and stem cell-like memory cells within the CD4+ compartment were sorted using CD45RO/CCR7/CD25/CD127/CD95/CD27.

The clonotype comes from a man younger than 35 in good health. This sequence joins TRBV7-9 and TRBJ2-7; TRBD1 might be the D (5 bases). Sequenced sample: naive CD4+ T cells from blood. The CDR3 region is CASSFRGAFDEQYF. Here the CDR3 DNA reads TGTGCCAGCAGCTTCCGTGGGGCTTTCGACGAGCAGTACTTC.